This T cell receptor (beta chain) was recorded in a study of blood T cell repertoires in COVID-19. The assay was immunoSEQ multiplex PCR, and TCRdb's table has in-frame clones only and misses some. The sample shows 300,000 to 350,000 clones, 80% to 90% of them seen only once. Cohorts were determined from participant-reported clinical history. The CDR3 is made up of 14 amino acids. Germline V lookup: CDR1 LNHDA, CDR2 SQIVND (reference sequence). With 3 bases removed from V and 1 base from J, the gap between germline ends came to 9 bases. The chain joins TRBV19 to TRBJ1-1; perhaps TRBD1 as D (5 bases). The sample comprised PBMCs or T cells enriched from blood (not recorded which). The sequence derives from a woman aged 18-29 years who had recovered from COVID-19. The CDR3 protein is CASSIRQGNTEAFF. The CDR3 DNA is TGTGCCAGTAGTATTAGGCAGGGGAACACTGAAGCTTTCTTT.